This is a list of T cell receptor beta chains from one sample in a study of blood T cell repertoires in COVID-19. Profiling relied on immunoSEQ multiplex PCR, and the TCRdb table lists in-frame clones only, not all of them. The sample contains about 210,000 clones, around 86% of which appear only once. Sequencing was carried out using PBMCs or T cells enriched from blood (not recorded which). These receptors originate from a woman in her fifties or sixties with acute COVID-19. The CDR3 runs from the conserved cysteine through the conserved F or W. Fields, in order: V gene, D gene, J gene, clone size, CDR3 protein, CDR3 DNA. A D gene is named only where the DNA matches it firmly. Size values are once, few and many counts, or a class for expanded clones, and some rows have none.

TRBV28	TRBD1	TRBJ1-1	.	CASSYRDRPVEAFF	TGTGCCAGCAGTTACCGGGACAGGCCTGTTGAAGCTTTCTTT
TRBV18	.	TRBJ2-1	.	CASSPLAENEQFF	TGTGCCAGCTCACCACTAGCAGAGAATGAGCAGTTCTTC
TRBV1	.	TRBJ2-5	once	CTSSQDGTAGLAGGQFETQYF	TGCACCAGCAGCCAAGACGGCACGGCGGGATTGGCGGGGGGGCAGTTTGAGACCCAGTACTTC
TRBV14	.	TRBJ1-3	.	CASSPRSEPGNTIYF	TGTGCCAGCAGCCCTCGGTCGGAGCCTGGAAACACCATATATTTT
TRBV19	.	TRBJ1-6	few	CARIGTPLHF	TGTGCCAGAATCGGGACACCCCTCCACTTT
TRBV28	TRBD2	TRBJ2-7	.	CASSGRMGGSLYEQYF	TGTGCCAGCAGTGGCCGAATGGGCGGGAGCCTCTACGAGCAGTACTTC
TRBV7-9	.	TRBJ1-5	.	CASSLSDRTYQPQHF	TGTGCCAGCAGCTTATCCGACAGAACCTATCAGCCCCAGCATTTT
TRBV18	TRBD1	TRBJ2-4	.	CASSPGQTKNIQYF	TGTGCCAGCTCACCGGGACAGACGAAAAACATTCAGTACTTC
TRBV11-2	.	TRBJ1-1	once	CASSSRGEGTEAFF	TGTGCCAGCAGCTCGCGGGGGGAAGGGACTGAAGCTTTCTTT
TRBV18	TRBD1	TRBJ2-7	.	CASSRDRGVHEQYF	TGTGCCAGCTCACGCGACAGGGGTGTACACGAGCAGTACTTC